These 6 T cell receptor beta chains originate from one sample sequenced in a study of blood T cell repertoires in COVID-19. Assay used: immunoSEQ multiplex PCR; TCRdb lists only in-frame clones, some missing. The repertoire consists of more than 150,000 clones, with 88% occurring once and the leading ten covering 2.1%. Sequencing used peripheral blood. These receptors came from a man between 70 and 80 years old with active or convalescent COVID-19.

The chain has TRBV5-1 and TRBJ2-5, with D possibly being TRBD2 (6 bases). Germline CDR1 reads SGHRS; CDR2 reads YFSETQ. The CDR3 is 16 residues long. V was clipped by 4 bases and J by 3 bases, with 19 bases between them. The CDR3 DNA reads TGCGCCAGCAGCGCCGGACGCCGACTAGGCGAAGAGACCCAGTACTTC. This codes for CASSAGRRLGEETQYF.

The genes are TRBV2 and TRBJ2-2; the D gene is possibly TRBD1 (5 bases). V was trimmed by 1 base and J by 0 bases, leaving 6 bases between them. The CDR3 consists of 15 residues. From germline, CDR1 is SNHLY and CDR2 FYNNEI. The CDR3 DNA reads as TGTGCCAGCAGTGAAGTCAGGGCGAACACCGGGGAGCTGTTTTTT. Protein sequence: CASSEVRANTGELFF.

The J gene is TRBJ1-4, the V gene TRBV14, with D unclear. Trimming shortened V by 1 base and J by 5 bases, and 14 bases separated the two germline ends. This CDR3 region has 16 residues. Germline V gene lookup returns CDR1 SGHDN and CDR2 FVKESK. The CDR3 reads CASSQARFQYNEKLFF. CDR3 DNA: TGTGCCAGCAGCCAAGCCAGATTTCAATACAATGAAAAACTGTTTTTT.

The chain joins TRBV6-5 to TRBJ2-1; 9 nucleotides agree with TRBD1. Germline-derived CDR1 and CDR2 are MNHEY and SVGAGI. This CDR3 has 15 residues. Germline trimming cut 5 bases from V and 6 bases from J; bases unmatched to any gene: 8. DNA of the CDR3: TGTGCCAGCAGTAAACAGGGGGCATTACGCAATGAGCAGTTCTTC. Amino acid sequence: CASSKQGALRNEQFF.

This sequence joins TRBV5-6 and TRBJ2-7, with 8 bases aligning to TRBD2. Unmatched junction bases numbered 11, after V lost 0 bases and J lost 3 bases. Germline CDR1 is SGHDT and CDR2 is YYEEEE. CDR3 length: 17 amino acids. The DNA of the CDR3 is TGTGCCAGCAGCTTGGTCTCTTGGGCTAGCGGGTTCTACGAGCAGTACTTC. This sequence encodes CASSLVSWASGFYEQYF. The full variable domain, rest sourced from reference TRBV5-6 and TRBJ2-7, is DAGVTQSPTHLIKTRGQQVTLRCSPKSGHDTVSWYQQALGQGPQFIFQYYEEEERQRGNFPDRFSGHQFPNYSSELNVNALLLGDSALYLCASSLVSWASGFYEQYFGPGTRLTVT.

The chain combines TRBV27 with TRBJ2-7, with D unresolved. Between the trimmed V and J ends, which lost 6 bases and 7 bases, there was a span of 13 bases. Germline V gene data show CDR1 as MNHEY and CDR2 as SMNVEV (reference sequence). The CDR3 covers 12 residues. The CDR3: CASSGRKMEQYF. The CDR3 DNA follows: TGTGCCAGCAGCGGCAGGAAGATGGAGCAGTACTTC.